Listed here is a single TCR beta chain. Its antigen is not known. This specimen comes from a study of early T cells in non-severe SARS-CoV-2 infection. Germline CDR1 and CDR2: WNHNN and SYGVQD (reference sequence). The V end was cut by 0 bases, the J end by 10 bases, with 10 bases between. This CDR3 has 13 amino acids. General study points: Matching results from VDJdb favored anti-spike CD8 responses, leaving private and CD4 specificities undetected.

Individual cDNA molecules were tagged with unique molecular identifiers, the study reported. TCRdb reanalysed the 5' RACE reads using MiXCR and keeps one entry per CDR3 protein. The table shows more than 80,000 distinct CDR3 sequences, with around 15% occurring only once. This receptor was taken from an adult who was a healthcare worker with PCR-confirmed SARS-CoV-2 infection or an uninfected control (not recorded which). The V and J genes are TRBV10-1 and TRBJ2-1; the D gene is possibly TRBD1 (5 bases). Sequencing was performed on whole blood. CDR3 DNA sequence: TGCGCCAGCAGTGAGTCGACCAGGGCCGAGCAGTTCTTC. Residues: CASSESTRAEQFF.